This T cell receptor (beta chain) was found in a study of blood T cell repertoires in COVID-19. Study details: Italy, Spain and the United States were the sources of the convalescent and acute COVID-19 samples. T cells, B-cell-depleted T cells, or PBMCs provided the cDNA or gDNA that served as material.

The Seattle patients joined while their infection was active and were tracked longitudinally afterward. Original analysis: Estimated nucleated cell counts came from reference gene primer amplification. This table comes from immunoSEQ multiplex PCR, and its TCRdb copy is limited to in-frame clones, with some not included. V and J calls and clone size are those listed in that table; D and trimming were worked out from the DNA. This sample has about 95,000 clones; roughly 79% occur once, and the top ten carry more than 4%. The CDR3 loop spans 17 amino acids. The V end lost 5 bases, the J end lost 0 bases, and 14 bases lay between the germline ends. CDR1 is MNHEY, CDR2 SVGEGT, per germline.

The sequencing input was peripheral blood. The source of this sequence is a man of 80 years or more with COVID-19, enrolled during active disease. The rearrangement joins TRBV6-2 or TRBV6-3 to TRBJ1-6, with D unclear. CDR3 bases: TGTGCCAGCAGTCATTGGAGTACTAGCTCCTATAATTCACCCCTCCACTTT. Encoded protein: CASSHWSTSSYNSPLHF.